The 16 T cell receptor beta chains below all came from one sample that was sequenced in a study of blood T cell repertoires in COVID-19. Profiled with immunoSEQ multiplex PCR; TCRdb holds only in-frame clones, not every one. The sample contains under 300,000 clones, 80% to 90% of which appear only once. Material: PBMCs or T cells enriched from blood (not recorded which). The receptor source for this set is a woman in her fifties or sixties who had recovered from COVID-19.

The chain carries TRBV6-1 and TRBJ2-3; 8 bases line up with TRBD2. The germline gives CDR1 MNHNS, CDR2 SASEGT. Trimming cost V 2 bases and J 4 bases; bases outside gene matches: 8. The CDR3 extends over 16 amino acids. CDR3 nucleotides: TGTGCCAGCAGTGAAAGGGGAGCGGGAGTTGCAGATACGCAGTATTTT. Translated: CASSERGAGVADTQYF.

The J gene is TRBJ2-7, the V gene TRBV5-4; 7 nucleotides align to TRBD2. The CDR3 has 13 amino acids. Germline CDR1 is SGHNT and CDR2 is YYREEE (reference sequence). V trimming: 1 base; J trimming: 3 bases; junction bases outside the gene matches: 1. The CDR3 DNA follows: TGTGCCAGCAGCTTGACTAGCGACTACGAGCAGTACTTC. Encoded protein: CASSLTSDYEQYF.

The V call is TRBV30, the J call TRBJ1-2; 7 bases are shared with TRBD1. This CDR3 spans 13 amino acids. Per germline, CDR1 GTSNPN and CDR2 SVGIG (reference sequence). V was pared by 2 bases and J by 8 bases, with 8 bases of the junction left unmatched. CDR3 bases: TGTGCCTGGAGTTCCGACAGGGCGGCCGGCTACACCTTC. This gives the protein CAWSSDRAAGYTF.

The chain has TRBV19 and TRBJ2-2, with D possibly matching TRBD2 (6 bases). With 5 bases removed from V and 4 bases from J, the gap between germline ends came to 14 bases. The CDR3 consists of 15 residues. CDR1 is LNHDA and CDR2 is SQIVND in the germline V gene (reference sequence). For the CDR3, the DNA is TGTGCCAGTAGTGGGGTGGGGAGGAGCACCGGGGAGCTGTTTTTT. This gives the protein CASSGVGRSTGELFF.

The chain joins TRBV5-1 to TRBJ2-3; 7 bases align to TRBD2. The CDR3 length is 16 residues. Germline loops: CDR1 SGHRS, CDR2 YFSETQ. V gave up 4 bases and J gave up 3 bases; unmatched junction bases: 11. DNA of the CDR3: TGCGCCAGCAGCGTGGCCGGGACTATCTCAACAGATACGCAGTATTTT. Protein sequence: CASSVAGTISTDTQYF.

The chain carries TRBV25-1 and TRBJ1-1, with D hard to call. Per the germline V gene, CDR1 is MGHDK and CDR2 is SYGVNS. Trimming stripped 7 bases from V and 1 base from J, with 10 bases between. The CDR3 sequence is 13 residues long. Here the CDR3 DNA reads TGTGCCAGCACCCGAACGGGGAACACTGAAGCTTTCTTT. This encodes CASTRTGNTEAFF.

The V gene is TRBV28, the J gene TRBJ1-2, with 9 bases lining up with TRBD1. Germline V gives CDR1 MDHEN, CDR2 SYDVKM. The CDR3 spans 17 residues. V shed 4 bases, J shed 5 bases, and the junction held 14 bases outside the gene matches. CDR3: CASSSPSLTGGDYGYTF. CDR3 sequence (DNA): TGTGCCAGCAGTTCCCCTAGTTTGACAGGGGGGGATTATGGCTACACCTTC.

CDR3 amino acids: CASLKGSGIWSEQFF. For the CDR3, the DNA is TGTGCCAGTTTAAAGGGTAGCGGGATATGGAGTGAGCAGTTCTTC. This chain links TRBV6-5 with TRBJ2-1; TRBD2 aligns across 8 bases. Germline-derived CDR1 and CDR2 are MNHEY and SVGAGI. V lost 9 bases, J lost 9 bases, and 16 bases stayed unmatched. The CDR3 is 15 amino acids.

The gene calls are TRBV28 and TRBJ2-7; D remains ambiguous. The V end lost 6 bases, the J end lost 3 bases, and 12 bases lay between the germline ends. The CDR3 is 13 residues long. Germline CDR1 reads MDHEN; CDR2 reads SYDVKM. This CDR3 reads CASRLPLSYEQYF. CDR3 coding DNA: TGTGCCAGCAGGCTTCCTCTGAGCTACGAGCAGTACTTC.

This chain uses TRBV5-4 with TRBJ2-5; D is possibly TRBD1 (5 bases). The CDR3 totals 15 residues. Trimming pared 0 bases from V and 5 bases from J, leaving 14 bases between. Germline loops: CDR1 SGHNT, CDR2 YYREEE (reference sequence). The CDR3: CASSLGPSSGETQYF. Here the CDR3 DNA reads TGTGCCAGCAGCTTGGGACCATCGTCAGGGGAGACCCAGTACTTC.

V gene TRBV14 combines with J gene TRBJ2-1; TRBD2 agrees at 7 bases. Unmatched junction bases numbered 1, after V lost 5 bases and J lost 9 bases. CDR3 length: 11 residues. The germline V gene encodes CDR1 SGHDN and CDR2 FVKESK. The CDR3 spells CASSGGGEQFF. DNA for the CDR3: TGTGCCAGCAGCGGGGGGGGTGAGCAGTTCTTC.

The CDR3 nucleotides read TGTGCCATCAGTGGTAGCGGGAGCACAGATACGCAGTATTTT. Its protein product is CAISGSGSTDTQYF. This rearrangement joins TRBV10-3 to TRBJ2-3; TRBD2 matches 7 bases. The CDR3 is 14 residues long. The germline V gene encodes CDR1 ENHRY and CDR2 SYGVKD. Losses at the gene ends were 4 bases for V and 0 bases for J; bases not matched to a gene: 1.

The DNA of the CDR3 is TGTGCCAGCTCTACAGGGCGCGCTAGCGGGAAGTCTCGCGAGAACATTCAGTACTTC. Amino acids: CASSTGRASGKSRENIQYF. This rearrangement joins TRBV18 to TRBJ2-4, with 9 bases fitting TRBD2. V gave up 6 bases and J gave up 7 bases; unmatched junction bases: 22. Germline CDR1 KGHSH, CDR2 LQKENI. The CDR3 is made up of 19 amino acids.

This chain connects TRBV19 to TRBJ1-6; D is unclear. From germline, CDR1 is LNHDA and CDR2 SQIVND (reference sequence). The V end was cut by 3 bases, the J end by 10 bases, with 13 bases between. This CDR3 is 14 amino acids long. The CDR3 sequence is CASSMSSSYSPLHF. The CDR3 nucleotides read TGTGCCAGTAGTATGTCTAGTTCGTACTCACCCCTCCACTTT.

The CDR3 reads CATASCGRRADTQYF. The CDR3 DNA reads as TGCGCCACCGCGTCTTGCGGGAGAAGAGCAGATACGCAGTATTTT. The V gene is TRBV10-1, the J gene TRBJ2-3; 7 positions match TRBD2. This CDR3 comprises 15 residues. V lost 10 bases and J lost 4; bases outside the gene matches: 14. Germline-derived CDR1 and CDR2 are WNHNN and SYGVQD (reference sequence).

DNA for the CDR3: TGTGCCAGTAGTATAGTCTGGACCCGGGGGGAGCCCCAGCATTTT. As protein: CASSIVWTRGEPQHF. The chain is built from TRBV19 and TRBJ1-5, with D possibly being TRBD1 (5 bases). This CDR3 region has 15 residues. Trimming shortened V by 1 base and J by 8 bases, and 15 bases separated the two germline ends. Germline V gene lookup returns CDR1 LNHDA and CDR2 SQIVND (reference sequence).